The 25 T cell receptor beta chains in this list originate from one sample, sequenced in a study of shared clonotypes between healthy human individuals. TCRdb keeps only in-frame clones here, not all; method: immunoSEQ multiplex PCR. The sample lists roughly 2 million clones; approximately 94% were seen once. Sequencing input: naive CD4+ T cells sorted from blood. Subset denoted: CD45RA+ positively selected. The receptors originated from a man aged 18 to 30 in good health.

CDR3 loop: CASSEDPGTGYEQYF. DNA for the CDR3: TGTGCCAGCAGTGAAGACCCCGGGACAGGCTACGAGCAGTACTTC. The gene calls are TRBV6-1 and TRBJ2-7, with 8 nucleotides matching TRBD1. Germline V gene lookup returns CDR1 MNHNS and CDR2 SASEGT. V lost 1 base and J lost 3; bases outside the gene matches: 5. The CDR3 is 15 residues long.

The chain couples TRBV5-1 to TRBJ2-7, with 7 bases identical to TRBD2. CDR1 SGHRS and CDR2 YFSETQ come from the germline V gene. This CDR3 region has 15 residues. Trimming at V came to 7 bases and at J to 2 bases, leaving 12 bases not matched to a gene. The DNA of the CDR3 is TGCGCCAGCCACGTCGCGGGGGTTGGACCCTACGAGCAGTACTTC. The encoded protein is CASHVAGVGPYEQYF.

The CDR3 DNA follows: TGTGCCAGCAGCTTAATTAAATTTTACAATGAGCAGTTCTTC. It encodes CASSLIKFYNEQFF. The rearrangement joins TRBV11-2 to TRBJ2-1; D is unresolved. CDR1 SGHAT and CDR2 FQNNGV come from the germline V gene. The CDR3 runs 14 residues. The V end lost 2 bases, the J end lost 4 bases, and 9 bases lay between the germline ends.

The genes are TRBV28 and TRBJ2-5; 7 bases line up with TRBD2. The CDR3 extends over 14 amino acids. Trimming took 6 bases from V and 4 from J; bases not matched to a gene: 8. CDR1 MDHEN and CDR2 SYDVKM come from the germline V gene. The CDR3 loop is CASRRKTSVETQYF. CDR3 bases: TGTGCCAGCAGAAGAAAAACTAGCGTAGAGACCCAGTACTTC.

Details on this clone: The sample has other DNA sequences that encode this CDR3 too. V is TRBV27 and J is TRBJ1-2, with a weak D call TRBD1 (5 bases). Trimming pared 2 bases from V and 7 bases from J, leaving 11 bases between. CDR1 and CDR2 (germline): MNHEY, SMNVEV (reference sequence). The CDR3 consists of 13 residues. The CDR3 DNA reads TGTGCCAGCAGTTTACGGCAGGGTCTTGGCTACACCTTC. Translated: CASSLRQGLGYTF.

This clone was observed a few times. The chain recombines TRBV28 with TRBJ1-2, with 7 bases aligning to TRBD1. The V and J ends lost 5 bases and 2 bases, in that order; junction bases with no gene match: 2. The CDR3 contains 13 residues. Per the germline V gene, CDR1 is MDHEN and CDR2 is SYDVKM. The CDR3 spells CASSQGQNYGYTF. CDR3 DNA: TGTGCCAGCAGTCAGGGACAGAACTATGGCTACACCTTC.

The chain couples TRBV12-2 to TRBJ2-7. TRBV12-2 has pseudogene status. This CDR3 contains 15 residues. CDR3 in DNA: TGTGCAAGTCGCCGCCCCGCGGACCCCACCTACGAGCAGTACTTC. Translated: CASRRPADPTYEQYF.

The chain employs TRBV7-8 and TRBJ2-1; TRBD2 aligns across 11 bases. The V gene's germline CDR1 is SGHVS and CDR2 FQNEAQ. The CDR3 covers 18 residues. Germline trimming cut 7 bases from V and 3 bases from J; bases unmatched to any gene: 14. CDR3 sequence (DNA): TGTGCCAGCATCCAACTCGGGCTAGCGGGAGGCCACTACAATGAGCAGTTCTTC. This gives the protein CASIQLGLAGGHYNEQFF.

J is TRBJ2-1 and V is TRBV7-6, with 8 bases aligning to TRBD1. The V and J ends lost 4 bases and 2 bases, in that order; junction bases with no gene match: 13. This CDR3 region has 18 residues. From germline, CDR1 is SGHVS and CDR2 FNYEAQ. CDR3 DNA: TGTGCCAGCAGCTCTCGAATAGGCCAGGGGGCCACCTACAATGAGCAGTTCTTC. It yields the protein CASSSRIGQGATYNEQFF.

Note on this clone: Other nucleotide sequences from this sample produce the same CDR3. J is TRBJ1-6 and V is TRBV30; D gene uncertain. Germline assignment: CDR1 GTSNPN and CDR2 SVGIG (reference sequence). This CDR3 has 13 amino acids. V was cut by 4 bases and J by 7 bases, with 11 bases left in between. As DNA, the CDR3 is TGTGCCTGGATTGGTCAAGGGAATTCACCCCTCCACTTT. Translated, it gives CAWIGQGNSPLHF.

The chain recombines TRBV5-4 with TRBJ2-5, with 9 bases fitting TRBD1. Trimming took 3 bases from V and 0 from J; bases not matched to a gene: 9. The CDR3 is 17 residues long. Germline-derived CDR1 and CDR2 are SGHNT and YYREEE (reference sequence). The CDR3: CASSCGRDREYQETQYF. For the CDR3, the DNA is TGTGCCAGCAGCTGCGGGCGGGACAGGGAATACCAAGAGACCCAGTACTTC.

This clone was detected only once. The chain links TRBV19 to TRBJ2-3; D call uncertain. The CDR3 runs 15 residues. Germline V lookup: CDR1 LNHDA, CDR2 SQIVND (reference sequence). V lost 1 base and J lost 3, with 11 bases in between. CDR3 loop: CASSIGQTVTDTQYF. The DNA for the CDR3 is TGTGCCAGTAGTATAGGTCAGACTGTGACAGATACGCAGTATTTT.

The V gene is TRBV9, the J gene TRBJ1-1; TRBD1 might be the D (6 bases). The germline V gene has CDR1 SGDLS and CDR2 YYNGEE. With 7 bases removed from V and 1 base from J, the gap between germline ends came to 26 bases. This CDR3 has 18 amino acids. As DNA, the CDR3 is TGTGCCAGCCAAAGCCAAGGACAGACCTATTCTTGGAACACTGAAGCTTTCTTT. It translates to CASQSQGQTYSWNTEAFF.

The chain is built from TRBV5-6 and TRBJ1-6; no definite D call. The CDR3 consists of 17 residues. The V end lost 0 bases, the J end lost 0 bases, and 10 bases lay between the germline ends. CDR1 is SGHDT and CDR2 is YYEEEE in the germline V gene. The CDR3 region is CASSLVRSGSYNSPLHF. The CDR3, as DNA: TGTGCCAGCAGCTTGGTCCGGTCCGGCTCCTATAATTCACCCCTCCACTTT.

The chain carries TRBV10-3 and TRBJ1-1; D perhaps matches TRBD1 (6 bases). Germline CDR1 and CDR2: ENHRY and SYGVKD. The V gene lost 7 bases and the J gene lost 0 bases, with 9 bases spanning the gap. The CDR3 is 13 amino acids. CDR3 loop: CAINREVNTEAFF. CDR3 sequence (DNA): TGTGCCATCAACAGGGAGGTGAACACTGAAGCTTTCTTT.

The V call is TRBV10-3, the J call TRBJ2-7; D not certain. This CDR3 has 14 amino acids. Trimming took off 0 bases at V and 1 base at J, with 7 bases between the two ends. Germline CDR1 is ENHRY and CDR2 is SYGVKD. The CDR3 reads CAISESIVSYEQYF. The DNA for the CDR3 is TGTGCCATCAGTGAGTCGATCGTTTCCTACGAGCAGTACTTC.

A note on this clone: Other nucleotide sequences from this sample produce the same CDR3. The V call is TRBV2, the J call TRBJ1-5; D is ambiguous. Trimming took 1 base from V and 7 from J, leaving 5 bases between them. There are 12 residues in the CDR3. Germline V CDR1 and CDR2: SNHLY, FYNNEI. The CDR3 DNA follows: TGTGCCAGCAGTGAAGGAAGGCAGCCCCAGCATTTT. It specifies CASSEGRQPQHF. Drawing the rest from reference TRBV2 and TRBJ1-5, the complete variable domain is EPEVTQTPSHQVTQMGQEVILRCVPISNHLYFYWYRQILGQKVEFLVSFYNNEISEKSEIFDDQFSVERPDGSNFTLKIRSTKLEDSAMYFCASSEGRQPQHFGDGTRLSIL.

This sequence joins TRBV28 and TRBJ1-1, with D unresolved. The germline V gene encodes CDR1 MDHEN and CDR2 SYDVKM. V lost 3 bases and J lost 8, with 19 bases in between. This CDR3 region has 15 residues. This CDR3 reads CASSFGPSPAAEAFF. In DNA form, the CDR3 reads TGTGCCAGCAGTTTTGGACCCTCCCCAGCTGCAGAAGCTTTCTTT.

The gene calls are TRBV30 and TRBJ1-4; perhaps TRBD1 as D (5 bases). The CDR3 has 12 residues. V dropped 5 bases and J dropped 8 bases, with 12 bases sitting between them. Germline V lookup: CDR1 GTSNPN, CDR2 SVGIG (reference sequence). CDR3 protein: CAWSQKGEKLFF. Here the CDR3 DNA reads TGTGCCTGGTCCCAGAAGGGGGAAAAACTGTTTTTT. Complete variable domain (other parts from reference TRBV30 and TRBJ1-4): SQTIHQWPATLVQPVGSPLSLECTVEGTSNPNLYWYRQAAGRGLQLLFYSVGIGQISSEVPQNLSASRPQDRQFILSSKKLLLSDSGFYLCAWSQKGEKLFFGSGTQLSVL.

J is TRBJ2-7 and V is TRBV5-1; a weak D match, TRBD2 (6 bases). Germline CDR1 reads SGHRS; CDR2 reads YFSETQ. The CDR3 length is 14 residues. V lost 2 bases, J lost 5 bases, and 14 bases lay in between. The CDR3 DNA follows: TGCGCCAGCAGCTTTATAGCTAGCGAGAACGAGCAGTACTTC. This translates into CASSFIASENEQYF.

The chain couples TRBV19 to TRBJ2-4; perhaps TRBD1 as D (7 bases). CDR3 length: 16 amino acids. Germline lookup yields CDR1 LNHDA and CDR2 SQIVND (reference sequence). V lost 5 bases to trimming and J lost 6 bases, with 20 bases between them. This CDR3 is CASSALPGQGGNIQYF. In DNA form, the CDR3 reads TGTGCCAGTAGTGCACTCCCTGGCCAGGGGGGAAACATTCAGTACTTC.

The chain combines TRBV11-3 with TRBJ2-3; possibly TRBD2 for D (6 bases). Deletions cut 4 bases from V and 0 bases from J, with 11 bases between. CDR3 size: 15 residues. Germline assignment: CDR1 SGHNT and CDR2 YENEEA. The CDR3 loop reads CASSYTSLSTDTQYF. Written as DNA, the CDR3 is TGTGCCAGCAGCTACACTAGCTTGAGCACAGATACGCAGTATTTT.

The J gene is TRBJ2-1, the V gene TRBV7-8; 12 bases match TRBD1. V was pared by 0 bases and J by 7 bases, with 10 bases of the junction left unmatched. This CDR3 has 18 amino acids. Germline CDR1 SGHVS, CDR2 FQNEAQ. The CDR3, as DNA: TGTGCCAGCAGCTTAGCGAAACCGGGACAGGGGGCAGGGAATGAGCAGTTCTTC. It is translated as CASSLAKPGQGAGNEQFF.

This rearrangement joins TRBV7-2 to TRBJ2-7; maybe TRBD1 (7 bases). CDR3 length: 15 amino acids. Per germline, CDR1 SGHTA and CDR2 FQGNSA. V lost 3 bases and J 2 bases, leaving 14 bases between the germline ends. The CDR3 reads CASSFPPGGTYEQYF. In nucleotides, the CDR3 is TGTGCCAGCAGCTTCCCCCCAGGGGGGACCTACGAGCAGTACTTC.

In this sample, this clone turned up once. The chain employs TRBV9 and TRBJ2-2, with 8 bases identical to TRBD2. The CDR3 is 17 amino acids. CDR1 and CDR2 (germline): SGDLS, YYNGEE. Germline trimming cut 3 bases from V and 2 bases from J; bases unmatched to any gene: 9. CDR3 protein: CASSETALAANTGELFF. The CDR3 DNA reads TGTGCCAGCAGCGAGACCGCACTAGCGGCTAACACCGGGGAGCTGTTTTTT.